This TCR beta chain was sequenced for a study of T cell repertoires in cytomegalovirus infection. Overall study context: Matching HLA type and CMV infection were both indicated by public TCR beta signatures.

Concerning this clonotype itself: Its antigen is not known.

TCRdb recomputed calls from the reads with MiXCR, one row per CDR3 protein. The data contain tens of thousands of distinct CDR3 sequences, approximately 46% of them singletons. V was shortened by 5 bases and J by 0 bases, with 14 bases between the two germline ends. Per the germline V gene, CDR1 is SNHLY and CDR2 is FYNNEI. The CDR3 sequence is 16 residues long. This sequence joins TRBV2 and TRBJ2-4; D could derive from TRBD1 or TRBD2 (5 bases each). The clonotype originates from a human donor in good health (CMV status not recorded). Some clones in this sample may be carry-over from other donors' samples. The material sequenced was CD8+ T cells from cultured PBMCs, taken from culture after CMV antigen stimulation. The CDR3 here is CASSRGPTLAKNIQYF. CDR3 sequence (DNA): TGTGCCAGCAGTCGGGGCCCCACTCTAGCCAAAAACATTCAGTACTTC. Full variable domain (missing parts from reference TRBV2 and TRBJ2-4): EPEVTQTPSHQVTQMGQEVILRCVPISNHLYFYWYRQILGQKVEFLVSFYNNEISEKSEIFDDQFSVERPDGSNFTLKIRSTKLEDSAMYFCASSRGPTLAKNIQYFGAGTRLSVL.